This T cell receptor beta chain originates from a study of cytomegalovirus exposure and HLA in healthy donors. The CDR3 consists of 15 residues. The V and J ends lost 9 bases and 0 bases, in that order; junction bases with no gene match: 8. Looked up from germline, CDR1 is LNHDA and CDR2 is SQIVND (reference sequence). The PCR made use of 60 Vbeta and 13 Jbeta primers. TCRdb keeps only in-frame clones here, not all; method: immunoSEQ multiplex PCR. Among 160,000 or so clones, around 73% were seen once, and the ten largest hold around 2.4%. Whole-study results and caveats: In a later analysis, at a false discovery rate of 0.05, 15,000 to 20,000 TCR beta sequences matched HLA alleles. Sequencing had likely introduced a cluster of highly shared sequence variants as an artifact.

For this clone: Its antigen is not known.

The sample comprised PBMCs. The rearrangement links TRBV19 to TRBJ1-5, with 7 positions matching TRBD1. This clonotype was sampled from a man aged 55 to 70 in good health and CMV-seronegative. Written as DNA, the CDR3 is TGTGCCAGCTCGACAGGGACTCATAGCAATCAGCCCCAGCATTTT. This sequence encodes CASSTGTHSNQPQHF. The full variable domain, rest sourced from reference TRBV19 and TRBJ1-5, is DGGITQSPKYLFRKEGQNVTLSCEQNLNHDAMYWYRQDPGQGLRLIYYSQIVNDFQKGDIAEGYSVSREKKESFPLTVTSAQKNPTAFYLCASSTGTHSNQPQHFGDGTRLSIL.